This T cell receptor (beta chain) was sequenced in a study of cytomegalovirus exposure and HLA in healthy donors. Across the study: A preliminary data release comprised about 85 million unique TCRs obtained from HLA-typed donors. Of 300 to 450 genotyped donors, more than 75% clustered with self-reported Caucasian donors.

This clone was counted a few times. Its antigen is not known. Both 60 Vbeta primers and 13 Jbeta primers went into the PCR. TCRdb keeps only in-frame clones here, not all; method: immunoSEQ multiplex PCR. The sample comprises under 150,000 clones, about four fifths of which are singletons, and around 4.5% rests with the top ten. Study results and caveats: Serostatus for CMV was the only available immune exposure information. Another analysis was done later, and it associated over 15,000 TCR beta sequences with HLA alleles at 0.05 false discovery rate.

The sample taken for sequencing was PBMCs. The clonotype comes from a man between 25 and 39 years old in good health and CMV-seropositive.

DNA for the CDR3: TGTGCCAGCAGCTTAGAAGGGGGATTGAACACTGAAGCTTTCTTT. Protein product: CASSLEGGLNTEAFF. This rearrangement joins TRBV13 to TRBJ1-1; D may be TRBD1 (6 bases). CDR1 and CDR2 from the germline V gene are PRHDT and FYEKMQ (reference sequence). Trimming pared 1 base from V and 0 bases from J, leaving 9 bases between. This CDR3 is built from 15 residues.